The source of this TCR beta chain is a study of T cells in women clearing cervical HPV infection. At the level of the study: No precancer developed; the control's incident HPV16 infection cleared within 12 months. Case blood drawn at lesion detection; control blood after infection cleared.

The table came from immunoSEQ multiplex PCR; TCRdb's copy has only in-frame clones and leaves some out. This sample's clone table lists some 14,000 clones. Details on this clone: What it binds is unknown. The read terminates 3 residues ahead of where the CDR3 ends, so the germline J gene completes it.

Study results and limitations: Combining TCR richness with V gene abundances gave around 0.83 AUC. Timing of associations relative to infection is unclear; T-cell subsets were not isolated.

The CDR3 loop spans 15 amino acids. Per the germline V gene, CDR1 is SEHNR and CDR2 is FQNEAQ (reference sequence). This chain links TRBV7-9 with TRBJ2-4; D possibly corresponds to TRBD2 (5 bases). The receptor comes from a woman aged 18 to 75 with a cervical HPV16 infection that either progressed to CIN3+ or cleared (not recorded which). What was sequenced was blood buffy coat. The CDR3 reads CASSLIGGPIYGQYF. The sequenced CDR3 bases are TGTGCCAGCAGCTTAATCGGCGGGCCGATCTATGGT.